This T cell receptor beta chain was captured by sequencing in a study of blood T cell repertoires in COVID-19 (dated by TCRdb to the early 2020s). As for the study more broadly: Samples covering the acute and convalescent phases of COVID-19 were provided by collaborators in the United States, Italy and Spain. The material from the prospective study consisted of cDNA or gDNA derived from T cells, B-cell-depleted T cells, or PBMCs. Nearly every sample came with metadata listing a de-identified subject ID, COVID-19 status, age in years and sex. Subjects who had been exposed to COVID-19, were actively infected with it, or had recovered from it provided the deeply sampled blood TCRbeta repertoires that made up the dataset. Where available, HLA class I and class II types were taken from metadata supplied by the sample provider and were not determined by assay-based typing. The repertoires were made available in a free public database intended to serve as a resource for research on the immune response to SARS-CoV-2. Samples were obtained from the ongoing ImmuneRACE study (first 160 participants) and from 1,000 to 1,500 subjects provided by 6 global collaborators.

One collaborating source in Seattle enrolled patients while the patients were actively infected and followed the patients over time throughout the course of disease. Each collaborating institution followed its own protocols to collect whole blood in K2EDTA tubes. For TCRbeta analysis, collaborators shipped samples as frozen whole blood, isolated PBMCs, or DNA extracted from either of those sample types. Summary of the overall study and its limitations: How much clinical and demographic metadata was included differed by source and by participant, and the metadata was provided uncurated.

TCRbeta CDR3 regions were amplified from genomic DNA by means of the immunoSEQ Assay, a bias-controlled multiplex PCR. The original pipeline was this. Nucleated cell counts per sample were estimated from amplification of reference gene primers within the assay. To quantify the absolute abundance of each unique TCRbeta CDR3 rearrangement, sequence reads were collapsed and filtered. For each sample, productive Simpson clonality was calculated by taking the square root of Simpson's diversity index across productive rearrangements. In its TCRdb copy, this immuneACCESS table keeps in-frame sequences only and misses some clones. Where compared with another copy, unresolved V genes explain less than half of these, and the others have no known cause. From that table come the V and J calls and clone size; the DNA was used to work out D and trimming. The sample table contains approximately 270,000 clones; only one count was recorded for 88% of them. In total, the top ten clones hold around 6.5% of the sample.

CDR1 SGHNT and CDR2 YYREEE were looked up in the germline V gene (reference sequence). Relative to germline, V is missing 4 bases and J is missing 0 bases, with 9 bases of the junction outside any gene match. There are 16 amino acids in the CDR3, from cysteine to phenylalanine inclusive. Solely the CDR3 DNA is kept, with 48 bases framed from the first base. As to this clone: Its antigen remains unidentified. The input lacks base qualities; no much larger clone sits a single base away.

The chain is made from TRBV5-4 and TRBJ1-1, with TRBD1 matching 7 junction bases. This receptor was obtained from a woman in her thirties with COVID-19, enrolled during active disease. Material: peripheral blood. The sequence in DNA is TGTGCCAGCAGCGCCAGGACAGGCCCACTGAACACTGAAGCTTTCTTT. Its translation reads: CASSARTGPLNTEAFF.